This T cell receptor beta chain comes out of a study of human T cells and chemical hapten exposure. Overall study findings and caveats: As the donors had alopecia, their immune response may differ from healthy people's.

As for time point: pre-sensitization, week 0. The sample's treatment: therapeutic diphenylcyclopropenone sensitization with weekly scalp DPC. Total RNA was extracted from unfractionated whole blood. This CDR3 comprises 15 residues. CDR1 and CDR2 from the germline V gene are LGHNA and YSLEER. The germline V and J ends were trimmed by 0 bases and 1 base, with 10 bases remaining between them. A note on this clonotype: Its target is unknown.

TCRdb analysed the RACE reads with MiXCR anew, one entry per CDR3 protein. Of fewer than 140,000 distinct CDR3 sequences listed, 10% to 15% are singletons. The clonotype comes from a woman aged 45-65 years with alopecia areata. Some clones in this sample may be carry-over from other donors' samples. The sample was whole blood, taken in connection with sensitization to the hapten diphenylcyclopropenone (DPC). This chain joins TRBV4-3 and TRBJ2-7; D may be TRBD1 (6 bases). DNA for the CDR3: TGCGCCAGCAGCCAAGATACGGGGACATCCTACGAGCAGTACTTC. It encodes CASSQDTGTSYEQYF.